Described below is a single TCR beta chain sequence and its context. Trimming took 1 base from V and 7 from J; bases not matched to a gene: 1. The germline CDR1 and CDR2 sequences are DFQATT and SNEGSKA (reference sequence). The CDR3 runs 13 residues. This sample was taken from a study of blood T cells in healthy people across ages. A second PCR, run for about 6 to 12 cycles, used a sample-barcoded 5' primer plus a J-beta primer mix. TCRdb re-derived calls from the 5' RACE reads in MiXCR, one entry per CDR3 protein. The sample records some 1,000,000 distinct CDR3 sequences, under 30% being singletons. These sequences were also reported in another study, on T cells of mothers and their children.

The sequence was collected from a girl aged 2 to 10 in good health. Sequenced: blood. The rearrangement uses TRBV20-1 and TRBJ1-2, with 12 bases aligning to TRBD1. The CDR3 coding sequence is TGCAGTGCTAGAGGGGGACAGGGGGCTGGCTACACCTTC. Protein: CSARGGQGAGYTF.